This passage covers 4 T cell receptor beta chains from one sample sequenced in a study of tumour-infiltrating T cells in Burkitt lymphoma. Measured with immunoSEQ multiplex PCR; TCRdb has only the in-frame clones, and not every one. The table includes 5,000 to 7,000 clones, 9.5% to 10% detected once. Sequencing was performed on tumor tissue. These TCRs come from a human donor with diffuse large B-cell lymphoma.

This clone was found a few times. The chain recombines TRBV7-7 with TRBJ2-1; TRBD1 aligns across 8 bases. The CDR3 extends over 15 amino acids. From germline, CDR1 is SSHAT and CDR2 FNYEAQ (reference sequence). Unmatched junction bases numbered 5, after V lost 4 bases and J lost 3 bases. CDR3 sequence (DNA): TGTGCCAGCAGCTCCGGGACAGGCGTCTACAATGAGCAGTTCTTC. Translation: CASSSGTGVYNEQFF.

CDR3 sequence (DNA): TGTGCCAGCAGCGTCGGAAGCTCATCCTACAATGAGCAGTTCTTC. The encoded protein is CASSVGSSSYNEQFF. The chain couples TRBV7-6 to TRBJ2-1; unclear D gene. The CDR3 is made up of 15 amino acids. Germline values: CDR1 SGHVS, CDR2 FNYEAQ. The V and J ends lost 5 bases and 1 base respectively, with 12 bases between them.

The table lists this clone with a few counts. The V and J genes are TRBV5-1 and TRBJ2-7; D assignment may be TRBD1 or TRBD2 (5 bases each). With 4 bases removed from V and 3 bases from J, the gap between germline ends came to 17 bases. This CDR3 is built from 15 residues. Germline CDR1 is SGHRS and CDR2 is YFSETQ. CDR3: CASSPRAAGNYEQYF. DNA of the CDR3: TGCGCCAGCAGCCCGAGGGCGGCAGGGAACTACGAGCAGTACTTC.

This clone was counted between two and nine times. J is TRBJ1-1 and V is TRBV10-3; D remains unclear. CDR3 size: 12 residues. The V and J ends lost 9 bases and 5 bases respectively, with 13 bases between them. Germline CDR1 and CDR2: ENHRY and SYGVKD. This CDR3 reads CAISRADTEAFF. CDR3 in DNA: TGTGCCATAAGTCGGGCCGATACTGAAGCTTTCTTT.